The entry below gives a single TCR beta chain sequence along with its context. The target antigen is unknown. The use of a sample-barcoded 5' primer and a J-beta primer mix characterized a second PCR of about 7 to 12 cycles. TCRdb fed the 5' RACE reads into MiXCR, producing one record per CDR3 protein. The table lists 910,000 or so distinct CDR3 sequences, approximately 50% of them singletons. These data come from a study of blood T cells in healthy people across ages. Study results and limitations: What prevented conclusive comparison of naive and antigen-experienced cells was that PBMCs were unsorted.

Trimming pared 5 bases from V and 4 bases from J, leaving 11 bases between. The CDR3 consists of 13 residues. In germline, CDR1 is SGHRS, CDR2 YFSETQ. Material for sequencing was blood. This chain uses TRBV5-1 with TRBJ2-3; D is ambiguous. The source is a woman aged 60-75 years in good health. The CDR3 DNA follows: TGCGCCAGCAGTGGTCAACACGCAGATACGCAGTATTTT. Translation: CASSGQHADTQYF.